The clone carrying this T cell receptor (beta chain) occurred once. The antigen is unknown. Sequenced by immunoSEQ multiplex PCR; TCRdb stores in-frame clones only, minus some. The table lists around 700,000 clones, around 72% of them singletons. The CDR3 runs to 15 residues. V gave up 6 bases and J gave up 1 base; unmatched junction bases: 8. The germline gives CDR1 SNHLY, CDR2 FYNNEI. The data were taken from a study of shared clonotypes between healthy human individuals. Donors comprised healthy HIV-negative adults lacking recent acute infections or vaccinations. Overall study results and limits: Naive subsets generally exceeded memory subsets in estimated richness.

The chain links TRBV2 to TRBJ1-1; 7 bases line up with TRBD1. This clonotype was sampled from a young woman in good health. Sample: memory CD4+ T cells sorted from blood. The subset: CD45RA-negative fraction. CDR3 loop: CASRLLRTGNTEAFF. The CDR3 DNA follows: TGTGCCAGCAGACTACTTAGGACAGGGAACACTGAAGCTTTCTTT.